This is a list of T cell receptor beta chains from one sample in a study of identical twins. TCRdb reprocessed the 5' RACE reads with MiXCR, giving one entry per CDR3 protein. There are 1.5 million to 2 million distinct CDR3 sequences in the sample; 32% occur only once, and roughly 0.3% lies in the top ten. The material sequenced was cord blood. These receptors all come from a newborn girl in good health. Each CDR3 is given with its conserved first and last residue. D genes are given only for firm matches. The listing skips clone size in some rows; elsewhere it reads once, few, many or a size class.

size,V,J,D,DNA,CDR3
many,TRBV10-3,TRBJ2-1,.,TGTGCCATCAATGGCAGGTCTAGCTCCTACAATGAGCAGTTCTTC,CAINGRSSSYNEQFF
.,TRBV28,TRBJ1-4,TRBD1,TGTGCCAGCAGTTTCAGGGGGCATGAAAAACCGTTTTTT,CASSFRGHEKPFF
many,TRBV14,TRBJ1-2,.,TGTGCCAGCAGCCAAGATATGTGGGGTAACTATGGCTACACCTTC,CASSQDMWGNYGYTF
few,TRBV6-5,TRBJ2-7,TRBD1,TGTGCCAGCAGTTACGGTGGGACAGGGGGAAACGAGCAGTACTTC,CASSYGGTGGNEQYF
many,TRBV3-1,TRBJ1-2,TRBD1,TGTGCCAGCAGCCAAGACGGGACAGGGAACTATGGCTACACCTTC,CASSQDGTGNYGYTF
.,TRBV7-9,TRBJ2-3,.,TGTGCCAGCAGCTTGGGGGATAGCATCGATACGCAGTATTTT,CASSLGDSIDTQYF
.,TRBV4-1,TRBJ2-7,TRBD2,TGCGCCAGCAGCCACTTAGCGGGAGAAAGCTACGAGCAGTACTTC,CASSHLAGESYEQYF
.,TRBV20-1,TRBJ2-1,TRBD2,TGCAGTGCTCGAATAGGACTAGCGGGGATGAAATACAATGAGCAGTTCTTC,CSARIGLAGMKYNEQFF
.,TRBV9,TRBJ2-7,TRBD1,TGTGCCAGCAGCATAGAGGACAGGGAACCTAACGAGCAGTACTTC,CASSIEDREPNEQYF
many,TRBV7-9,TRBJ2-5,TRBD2,TGTGCCAGCAGCTTAAGGTCGGGGGGAAGTGAGACCCAGTACTTC,CASSLRSGGSETQYF
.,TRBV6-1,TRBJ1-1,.,TGTGCCAGCATTTGGGATGAGGCTTTCTTT,CASIWDEAFF
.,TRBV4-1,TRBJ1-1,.,TGCGCCAGCAGCCAGGAAACAGGTTTCACTGAAGCTTTCTTT,CASSQETGFTEAFF
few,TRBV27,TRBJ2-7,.,TGTGCCAGCAGCCTCAGGGAAACGGGAGAGCAGTACTTC,CASSLRETGEQYF
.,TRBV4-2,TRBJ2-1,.,TGTGCCAGCAGCCAAGGTGAACGGGTTGGGTACAATGAGCAGTTCTTC,CASSQGERVGYNEQFF
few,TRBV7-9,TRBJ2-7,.,TGTGCCAGCAGCCATAGTGCGAAGGCCCACTACGAGCAGTACTTC,CASSHSAKAHYEQYF
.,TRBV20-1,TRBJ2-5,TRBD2,TGCAGTGCTAGGAAAAAGCGGGGGAAATTAGAGACCCAGTACTTC,CSARKKRGKLETQYF
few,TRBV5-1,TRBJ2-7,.,TGCGCCAGCAGCATTGGAAGCGTCGGCACCTACGAGCAGTACTTC,CASSIGSVGTYEQYF
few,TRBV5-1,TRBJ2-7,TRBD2,TGCGCCAGCAGCTCAACTACACTAGCGGGTGCCTACGAGCAGTACTTC,CASSSTTLAGAYEQYF
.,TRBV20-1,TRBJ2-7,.,TGCAGTGCTAGTAGTAGCGACCCCTACGAGCAGTACTTC,CSASSSDPYEQYF
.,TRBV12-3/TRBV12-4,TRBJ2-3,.,TGTGCCAGCAGTTTTCAGGAGTATAGCGCAGATGTGCAGTATTTT,CASSFQEYSADVQYF
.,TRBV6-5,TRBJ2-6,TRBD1,TGTGCCAGCAGTTACTCGGGCAGGGGGCTTCTCCTCTCTGGGGCCAACGTCCTGACTTTC,CASSYSGRGLLLSGANVLTF
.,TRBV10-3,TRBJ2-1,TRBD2,TGTGCCATCAGTGACCTTAGCGGGAGTTTTGGCAATGAGCAGTTCTTC,CAISDLSGSFGNEQFF
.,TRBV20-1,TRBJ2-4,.,TGCAGTGCTACCCTACACAGAGCCAAAAACATTCAGTACTTC,CSATLHRAKNIQYF
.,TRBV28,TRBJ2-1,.,TGTGCCAGCAGTTTTAAGGTTCCAGAGACCCAGTTCTTC,CASSFKVPETQFF
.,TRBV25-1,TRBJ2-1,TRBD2,TGTGCCAGCAGTGAATCCAATCGGGGGTTAGCGGGAGGGCCTTCCTACAATGGGCAGTTCTTC,CASSESNRGLAGGPSYNGQFF
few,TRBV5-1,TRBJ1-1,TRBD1,TGCGCCAGCAGCCCTTGGACAGGGGTGAACACTGAAGCTTTCTTT,CASSPWTGVNTEAFF
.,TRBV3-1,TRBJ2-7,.,TGTGCCAGCAGCCAACAGTTGGGCTCCTACAATGAGCAGTACTTC,CASSQQLGSYNEQYF
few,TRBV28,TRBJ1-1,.,TGTGCCAGCAGTTTATGGGAAGACACTGAAGCTTTCTTT,CASSLWEDTEAFF
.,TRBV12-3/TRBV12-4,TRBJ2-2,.,TGTGCCAGCAGTTTAAGAATTGCCGGGGAGCTGTTTTTT,CASSLRIAGELFF
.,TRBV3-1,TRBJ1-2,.,TGTGCCAGCAGCCAAGATGAGGCACCCGGGTATGGCTACACCTTC,CASSQDEAPGYGYTF